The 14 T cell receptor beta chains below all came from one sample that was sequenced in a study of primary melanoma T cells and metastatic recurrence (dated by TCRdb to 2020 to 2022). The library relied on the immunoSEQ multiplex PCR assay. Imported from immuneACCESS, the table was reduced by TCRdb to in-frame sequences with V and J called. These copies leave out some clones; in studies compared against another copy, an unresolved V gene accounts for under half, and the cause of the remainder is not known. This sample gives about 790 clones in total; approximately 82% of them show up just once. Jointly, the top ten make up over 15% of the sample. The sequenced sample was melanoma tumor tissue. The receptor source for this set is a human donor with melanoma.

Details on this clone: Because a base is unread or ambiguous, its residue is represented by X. CDR3 nucleotide sequence: TGTGYCATCGTTGGGACGGACTCTTATGGCTACACCTTC. Translating gives CXIVGTDSYGYTF. J is TRBJ1-2 and V is TRBV6-8; perhaps TRBD1 as D (5 bases). This CDR3 region has 13 residues. Germline assignment: CDR1 MNHGY and CDR2 SAAAGT.

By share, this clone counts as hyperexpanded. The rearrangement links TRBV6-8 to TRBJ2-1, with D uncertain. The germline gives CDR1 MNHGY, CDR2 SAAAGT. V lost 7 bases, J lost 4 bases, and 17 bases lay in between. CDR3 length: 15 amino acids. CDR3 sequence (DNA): TGTGCCAGCAAAAGGGCCGGCGATGCTTACAATGAGCAGTTCTTC. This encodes CASKRAGDAYNEQFF.

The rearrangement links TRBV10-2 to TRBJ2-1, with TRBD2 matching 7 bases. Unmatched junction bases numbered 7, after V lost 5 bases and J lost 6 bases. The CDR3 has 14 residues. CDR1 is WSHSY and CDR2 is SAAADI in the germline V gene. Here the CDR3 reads CASSWGTILNEQFF. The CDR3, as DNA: TGCGCCAGCAGTTGGGGGACTATCCTCAATGAGCAGTTCTTC.

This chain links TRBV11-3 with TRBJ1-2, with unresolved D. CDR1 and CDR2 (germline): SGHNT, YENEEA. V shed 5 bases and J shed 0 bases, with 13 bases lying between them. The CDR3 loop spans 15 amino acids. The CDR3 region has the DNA TGTGCCAGCAGCCCCGGACGGAAAGCTAACTATGGCTACACCTTC. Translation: CASSPGRKANYGYTF. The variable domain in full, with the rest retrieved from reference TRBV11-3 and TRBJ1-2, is EAGVVQSPRYKIIEKKQPVAFWCNPISGHNTLYWYLQNLGQGPELLIRYENEEAVDDSQLPKDRFSAERLKGVDSTLKIQPAELGDSAVYLCASSPGRKANYGYTFGSGTRLTVV.

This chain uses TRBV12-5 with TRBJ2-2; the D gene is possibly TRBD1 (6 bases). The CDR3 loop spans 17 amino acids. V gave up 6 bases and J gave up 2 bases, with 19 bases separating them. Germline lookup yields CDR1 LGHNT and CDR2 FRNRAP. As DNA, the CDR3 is TGTGCTAGTGGCCATCCTACCGGGACACACAACACCGGGGAGCTGTTTTTT. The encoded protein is CASGHPTGTHNTGELFF.

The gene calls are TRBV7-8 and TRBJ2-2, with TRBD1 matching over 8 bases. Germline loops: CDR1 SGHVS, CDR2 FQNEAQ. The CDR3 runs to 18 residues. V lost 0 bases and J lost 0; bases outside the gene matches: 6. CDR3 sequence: CASSLALPGGTNTGELFF. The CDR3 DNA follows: TGTGCCAGCAGCTTAGCGCTCCCAGGGGGCACGAACACCGGGGAGCTGTTTTTT.

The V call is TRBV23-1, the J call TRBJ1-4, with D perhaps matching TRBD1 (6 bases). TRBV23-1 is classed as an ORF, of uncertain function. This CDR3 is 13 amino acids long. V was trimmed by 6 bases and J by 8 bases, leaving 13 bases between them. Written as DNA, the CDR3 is TGCGCCAGCAGCGGGGGCGGTTGGGAAAAACTGTTTTTT. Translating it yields CASSGGGWEKLFF.

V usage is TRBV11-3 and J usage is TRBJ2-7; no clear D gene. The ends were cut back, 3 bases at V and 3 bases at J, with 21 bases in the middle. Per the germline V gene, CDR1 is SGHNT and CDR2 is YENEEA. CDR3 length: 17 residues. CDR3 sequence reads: CASSLAGLPKALYEQYF. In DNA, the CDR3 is TGTGCCAGCAGCTTGGCCGGCCTCCCAAAAGCGCTCTACGAGCAGTACTTC.

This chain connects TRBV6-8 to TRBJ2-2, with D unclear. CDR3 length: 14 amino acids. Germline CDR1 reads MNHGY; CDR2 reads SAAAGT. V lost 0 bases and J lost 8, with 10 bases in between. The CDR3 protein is CASSYSKARGELFF. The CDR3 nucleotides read TGTGCCAGCAGTTACTCGAAAGCGCGGGGGGAGCTGTTTTTT.

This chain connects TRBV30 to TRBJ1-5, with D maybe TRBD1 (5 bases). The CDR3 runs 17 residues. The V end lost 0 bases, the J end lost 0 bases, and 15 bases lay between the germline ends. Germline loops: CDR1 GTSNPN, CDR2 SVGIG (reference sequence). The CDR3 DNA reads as TGTGCCTGGAGTGTAAGGGGTAGAGCCAATAGCAATCAGCCCCAGCATTTT. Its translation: CAWSVRGRANSNQPQHF.

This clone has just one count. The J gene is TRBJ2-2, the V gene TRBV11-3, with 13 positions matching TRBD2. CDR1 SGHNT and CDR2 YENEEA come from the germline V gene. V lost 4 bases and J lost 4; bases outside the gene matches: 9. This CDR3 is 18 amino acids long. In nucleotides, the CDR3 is TGTGCCAGCAGCTCTCAGGGACTAGCGGGGCATCTCACCGGGGAGCTGTTTTTT. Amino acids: CASSSQGLAGHLTGELFF. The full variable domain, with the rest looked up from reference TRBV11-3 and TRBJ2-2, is EAGVVQSPRYKIIEKKQPVAFWCNPISGHNTLYWYLQNLGQGPELLIRYENEEAVDDSQLPKDRFSAERLKGVDSTLKIQPAELGDSAVYLCASSSQGLAGHLTGELFFGEGSRLTVL.

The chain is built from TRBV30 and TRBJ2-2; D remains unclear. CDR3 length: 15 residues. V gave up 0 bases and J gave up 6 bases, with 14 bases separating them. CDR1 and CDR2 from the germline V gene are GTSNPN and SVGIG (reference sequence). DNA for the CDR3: TGTGCCTGGAGTGTACTTGCCCGGAAGGCCGGGGAGCTGTTTTTT. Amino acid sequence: CAWSVLARKAGELFF.

CDR3 loop: CASSTSGGEKLFF. CDR3 DNA: TGTGCCAGTAGCACCAGCGGAGGGGAAAAACTGTTTTTT. This chain links TRBV19 with TRBJ1-4, with D unclear. In germline, CDR1 is LNHDA, CDR2 SQIVND (reference sequence). The CDR3 is 13 amino acids. The V and J ends lost 6 bases and 8 bases respectively, with 13 bases between them. Full variable domain (rest looked up from reference TRBV19 and TRBJ1-4): DGGITQSPKYLFRKEGQNVTLSCEQNLNHDAMYWYRQDPGQGLRLIYYSQIVNDFQKGDIAEGYSVSREKKESFPLTVTSAQKNPTAFYLCASSTSGGEKLFFGSGTQLSVL.

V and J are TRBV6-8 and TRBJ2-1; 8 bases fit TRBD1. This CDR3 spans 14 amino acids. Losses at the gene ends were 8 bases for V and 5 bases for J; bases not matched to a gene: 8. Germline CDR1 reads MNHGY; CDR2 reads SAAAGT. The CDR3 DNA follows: TGTGCCAGCGACCGGGGACAGGATAACAATGAGCAGTTCTTC. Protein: CASDRGQDNNEQFF.